These 10 T cell receptor beta chains were all obtained from the same sample, sequenced in a study of cytomegalovirus exposure and HLA in healthy donors. The PCR made use of 60 Vbeta and 13 Jbeta primers. TCRdb keeps only in-frame clones here, not all; method: immunoSEQ multiplex PCR. This sample has 65,000 to 100,000 clones, with more than 70% found just once. Sequenced material: PBMCs. The receptors here all came from a middle-aged man in good health and CMV-seronegative.

V and J are TRBV6-5 and TRBJ2-7; 8 positions match TRBD2. Germline CDR1 and CDR2: MNHEY and SVGAGI. This CDR3 region has 13 residues. V shed 6 bases, J shed 5 bases, and the junction held 6 bases outside the gene matches. CDR3 nucleotide sequence: TGTGCCAGCAGGGACGGGGGGGCCAACGAGCAGTACTTC. Its translation is CASRDGGANEQYF.

The CDR3 DNA follows: TGTGCCAGTAGTTTCGGAGGAATTGGGTCCTACGAGCAGTACTTC. Its translation: CASSFGGIGSYEQYF. The chain recombines TRBV19 with TRBJ2-7, with a weak D call TRBD2 (5 bases). Trimming took off 5 bases at V and 1 base at J, with 15 bases between the two ends. The germline gives CDR1 LNHDA, CDR2 SQIVND (reference sequence). This CDR3 has 15 amino acids.

The DNA for the CDR3 is TGTGCCAGCAGCCTTCCTGGAGGGCAAGAGACCCAGTACTTC. As protein: CASSLPGGQETQYF. The chain is built from TRBV7-2 and TRBJ2-5; weak D call: TRBD2 (6 bases). Germline loops: CDR1 SGHTA, CDR2 FQGNSA. This CDR3 contains 14 residues. Trimming took off 5 bases at V and 2 bases at J, with 12 bases between the two ends. Full variable domain (rest looked up from reference TRBV7-2 and TRBJ2-5): GAGVSQSPSNKVTEKGKDVELRCDPISGHTALYWYRQSLGQGLEFLIYFQGNSAPDKSGLPSDRFSAERTGGSVSTLTIQRTQQEDSAVYLCASSLPGGQETQYFGPGTRLLVL.

The V and J genes are TRBV5-1 and TRBJ2-5; 9 bases align to TRBD1. The CDR3 has 16 residues. Trimming took 3 bases from V and 4 from J; bases not matched to a gene: 10. CDR1 is SGHRS, CDR2 YFSETQ, per germline. The CDR3 nucleotides read TGCGCCAGCAGCTCCTACTACAGGGGGCGGGTAGAGACCCAGTACTTC. It specifies CASSSYYRGRVETQYF.

V usage is TRBV5-1 and J usage is TRBJ1-1; TRBD1 aligns across 8 bases. Per germline, CDR1 SGHRS and CDR2 YFSETQ. CDR3 size: 17 residues. V gave up 4 bases and J gave up 1 base; unmatched junction bases: 12. Here the CDR3 reads CASSIRTGLGANTEAFF. The CDR3 DNA sequence: TGCGCCAGCAGCATAAGGACAGGGTTAGGTGCGAACACTGAAGCTTTCTTT.

This chain links TRBV4-2 with TRBJ2-3, with 9 bases lining up with TRBD2. Germline V gene data show CDR1 as LGHNA and CDR2 as YNFKEQ. The V and J ends lost 1 base and 1 base, in that order; junction bases with no gene match: 12. There are 19 residues in the CDR3. This CDR3 reads CASSQGSGASGIGTDTQYF. CDR3 DNA: TGTGCCAGCAGCCAAGGCAGCGGGGCTAGCGGGATTGGCACAGATACGCAGTATTTT.

This clone was seen only a few times. This chain uses TRBV2 with TRBJ1-1; a possible D gene is TRBD1 (5 bases). The CDR3 runs to 15 residues. V gave up 4 bases and J gave up 0 bases, with 12 bases separating them. Per germline, CDR1 SNHLY and CDR2 FYNNEI. The CDR3 here is CASSVGGSMNTEAFF. Written as DNA, the CDR3 is TGTGCCAGCAGTGTCGGGGGGAGCATGAACACTGAAGCTTTCTTT. The full variable domain, its missing parts supplied by reference TRBV2 and TRBJ1-1, is EPEVTQTPSHQVTQMGQEVILRCVPISNHLYFYWYRQILGQKVEFLVSFYNNEISEKSEIFDDQFSVERPDGSNFTLKIRSTKLEDSAMYFCASSVGGSMNTEAFFGQGTRLTVV.

J is TRBJ2-6 and V is TRBV7-2; D gene unclear. The CDR3 loop spans 16 amino acids. Between the trimmed V and J ends, which lost 4 bases and 0 bases, there was a span of 10 bases. The germline V gene encodes CDR1 SGHTA and CDR2 FQGNSA. The CDR3 nucleotides read TGTGCCAGCAGCTCACCAGGATTCTCTGGGGCCAACGTCCTGACTTTC. Amino acids: CASSSPGFSGANVLTF.

The V gene is TRBV27, the J gene TRBJ2-5, with 7 bases lining up with TRBD1. Trimming removed 5 bases from V and 7 bases from J; junction bases left unmatched: 13. The CDR3 spans 15 residues. The germline CDR1 and CDR2 sequences are MNHEY and SMNVEV (reference sequence). For the CDR3, the DNA is TGTGCCAGCAGTCTGTACCCGGACAGGATAGGGACCCAGTACTTC. This encodes CASSLYPDRIGTQYF.

CDR3 DNA sequence: TGTGCCAGCAGCTTAGGTCGGTGGGGCAGCTCCTACGAGCAGTACTTC. This gives the protein CASSLGRWGSSYEQYF. This chain connects TRBV7-6 to TRBJ2-7, with a weak D call TRBD1 (5 bases). V gave up 1 base and J gave up 0 bases, with 13 bases separating them. CDR1 and CDR2 (germline): SGHVS, FNYEAQ. This CDR3 is built from 16 residues.